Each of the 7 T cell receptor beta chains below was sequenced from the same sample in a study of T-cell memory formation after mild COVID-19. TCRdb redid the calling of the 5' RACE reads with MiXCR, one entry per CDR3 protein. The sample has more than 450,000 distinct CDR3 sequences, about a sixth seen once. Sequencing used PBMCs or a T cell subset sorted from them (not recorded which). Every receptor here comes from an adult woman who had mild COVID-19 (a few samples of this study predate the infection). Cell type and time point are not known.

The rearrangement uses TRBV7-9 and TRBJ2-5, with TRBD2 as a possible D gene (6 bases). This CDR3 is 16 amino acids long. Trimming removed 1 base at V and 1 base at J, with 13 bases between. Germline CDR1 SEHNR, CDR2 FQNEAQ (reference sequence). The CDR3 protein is CASSLDWRGVQETQYF. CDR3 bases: TGTGCCAGCAGCTTAGACTGGCGGGGCGTCCAAGAGACCCAGTACTTC.

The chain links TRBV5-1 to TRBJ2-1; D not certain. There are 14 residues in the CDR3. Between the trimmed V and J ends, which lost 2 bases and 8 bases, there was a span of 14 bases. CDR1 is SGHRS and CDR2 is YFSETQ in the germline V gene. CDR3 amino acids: CASSFGLGTDEQFF. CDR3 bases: TGCGCCAGCAGCTTCGGGCTGGGAACAGATGAGCAGTTCTTC.

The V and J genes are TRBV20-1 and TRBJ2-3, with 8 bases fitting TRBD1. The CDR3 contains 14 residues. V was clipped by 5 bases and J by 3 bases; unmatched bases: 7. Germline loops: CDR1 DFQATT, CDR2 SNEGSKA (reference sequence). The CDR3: CSASDRGATDTQYF. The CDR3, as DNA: TGCAGTGCTTCCGACAGGGGCGCGACAGATACGCAGTATTTT.

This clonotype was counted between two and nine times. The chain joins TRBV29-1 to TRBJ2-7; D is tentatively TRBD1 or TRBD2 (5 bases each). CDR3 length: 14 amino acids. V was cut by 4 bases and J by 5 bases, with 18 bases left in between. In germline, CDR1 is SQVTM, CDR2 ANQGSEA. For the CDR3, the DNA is TGCAGCGTTGCCTGGGGCGCGGGTGCTAACGAGCAGTACTTC. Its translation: CSVAWGAGANEQYF.

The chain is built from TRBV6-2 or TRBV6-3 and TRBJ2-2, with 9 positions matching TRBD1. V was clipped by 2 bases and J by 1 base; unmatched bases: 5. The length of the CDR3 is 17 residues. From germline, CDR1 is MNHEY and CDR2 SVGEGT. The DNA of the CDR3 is TGTGCCAGCAGTTACCCGGGACAGGGCTTGAACACCGGGGAGCTGTTTTTT. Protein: CASSYPGQGLNTGELFF.

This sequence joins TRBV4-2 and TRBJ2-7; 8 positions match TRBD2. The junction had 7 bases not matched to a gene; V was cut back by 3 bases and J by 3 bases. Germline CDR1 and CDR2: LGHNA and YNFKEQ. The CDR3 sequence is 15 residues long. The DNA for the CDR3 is TGTGCCAGCAGCCAGTCCCTCGGGACTAGCTACGAGCAGTACTTC. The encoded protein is CASSQSLGTSYEQYF.

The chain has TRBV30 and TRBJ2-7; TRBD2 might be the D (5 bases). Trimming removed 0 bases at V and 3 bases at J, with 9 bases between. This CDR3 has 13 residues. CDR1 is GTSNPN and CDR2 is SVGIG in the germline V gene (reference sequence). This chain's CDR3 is CAWSVLGVYEQYF. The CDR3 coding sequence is TGTGCCTGGAGTGTACTCGGGGTCTACGAGCAGTACTTC. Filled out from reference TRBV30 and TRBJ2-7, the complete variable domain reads SQTIHQWPATLVQPVGSPLSLECTVEGTSNPNLYWYRQAAGRGLQLLFYSVGIGQISSEVPQNLSASRPQDRQFILSSKKLLLSDSGFYLCAWSVLGVYEQYFGPGTRLTVT.